A single sample is the source of the 21 T cell receptor beta chains below, sequenced in a study of early T cells in non-severe SARS-CoV-2 infection. TCRdb passed the 5' RACE reads through MiXCR, listing each CDR3 protein once. The sample consists of around 63,000 distinct CDR3 sequences, 5.9% of them appearing once. Sequencing was performed on whole blood, taken at baseline. The receptors stem from an adult who was a healthcare worker with PCR-confirmed SARS-CoV-2 infection or an uninfected control (not recorded which).

This clonotype was found many times. The chain links TRBV20-1 to TRBJ2-5; the D is unclear. There are 10 residues in the CDR3. V lost 5 bases and J 5 bases, leaving 6 bases between the germline ends. Germline V gene sequence: CDR1 DFQATT, CDR2 SNEGSKA (reference sequence). In DNA form, the CDR3 reads TGCAGTGCTCTGGGGGAGACCCAGTACTTC. Its translation: CSALGETQYF.

This sequence joins TRBV3-1 and TRBJ2-1; 8 nucleotides match TRBD2. This CDR3 contains 16 residues. Germline lookup yields CDR1 LGHDT and CDR2 YNNKEL (reference sequence). The V gene end was trimmed by 5 bases and the J gene end by 6 bases; junction bases not matched to a gene: 12. The CDR3 region is CASSITGTRDGNEQFF. The CDR3 coding sequence is TGTGCCAGCAGCATTACCGGGACTAGGGATGGCAATGAGCAGTTCTTC.

V gene TRBV12-3 or TRBV12-4 combines with J gene TRBJ1-4, with D tentatively TRBD1 (5 bases). The germline V and J ends were trimmed by 6 bases and 3 bases, with 11 bases remaining between them. The CDR3 consists of 14 residues. This CDR3 is CASSFRDPNEKLFF. In DNA form, the CDR3 reads TGTGCCAGCAGCTTCCGGGACCCTAATGAAAAACTGTTTTTT.

This clonotype was seen many times. The rearrangement uses TRBV7-2 and TRBJ1-6, with unresolved D. V was clipped by 2 bases and J by 5 bases, with 7 bases between them. CDR3 size: 14 residues. CDR1 and CDR2 (germline): SGHTA, FQGNSA. This CDR3 reads CASSLLGNNSPLHF. The CDR3 DNA reads TGTGCCAGCAGCTTATTGGGAAATAATTCACCCCTCCACTTT.

This clonotype was recorded at least ten times. The chain combines TRBV7-9 with TRBJ1-1; D unclear. V was trimmed by 1 base and J by 4 bases, leaving 7 bases between them. Looked up from germline, CDR1 is SEHNR and CDR2 is FQNEAQ (reference sequence). The CDR3 spans 13 residues. The CDR3 region has the DNA TGTGCCAGCAGCTTAGTCCGGGGCACTGAAGCTTTCTTT. It specifies CASSLVRGTEAFF.

This clonotype was counted only a few times. This sequence joins TRBV28 and TRBJ2-7; TRBD1 is a possible D gene (6 bases). Germline V gives CDR1 MDHEN, CDR2 SYDVKM. V was shortened by 2 bases and J by 6 bases, with 26 bases between the two germline ends. The CDR3 has 18 residues. Written as DNA, the CDR3 is TGTGCCAGCAGTTTACGGACTGGGGGCAGGGTGAGTTTTAGCGAGCAGTACTTC. Translating gives CASSLRTGGRVSFSEQYF.

This clonotype was detected ten times or more. The rearrangement uses TRBV7-8 and TRBJ2-3; D is tentatively TRBD1 or TRBD2 (5 bases each). This CDR3 has 12 residues. Deletions cut 8 bases from V and 5 bases from J, with 11 bases between. Germline V gene lookup returns CDR1 SGHVS and CDR2 FQNEAQ. The CDR3 nucleotides are TGTGCCAGCCGCAGGGCGGGAGATACGCAGTATTTT. Protein product: CASRRAGDTQYF.

This clonotype has a count of ten or more. The rearrangement links TRBV7-9 to TRBJ2-7; 7 nucleotides agree with TRBD1. V dropped 4 bases and J dropped 6; count of bases not matched to a gene: 9. This CDR3 region has 14 residues. Germline V CDR1 and CDR2: SEHNR, FQNEAQ (reference sequence). The CDR3 bases are TGTGCCAGCAGCTCGGTCGAGGGGGCTAGCGAGCAGTACTTC. Translating gives CASSSVEGASEQYF.

In its sample, this clonotype was seen many times. The chain combines TRBV20-1 with TRBJ1-1; a weak D match, TRBD1 (6 bases). V lost 8 bases and J 3 bases, leaving 19 bases between the germline ends. The germline V gene has CDR1 DFQATT and CDR2 SNEGSKA (reference sequence). The CDR3 runs 14 residues. CDR3 sequence reads: CSTKWRAGDTEAFF. In nucleotides, the CDR3 is TGCAGTACAAAGTGGAGGGCAGGGGACACTGAAGCTTTCTTT.

J is TRBJ2-6 and V is TRBV6-6; D possibly matches TRBD1 or TRBD2 (6 bases each). The CDR3 loop spans 18 amino acids. Germline values: CDR1 MNHNY, CDR2 SVGAGI (reference sequence). Trimming removed 6 bases from V and 0 bases from J, with 18 bases in between. For the CDR3, the DNA is TGTGCCAGCAGCCCGTGGGGGCGGGGTAGCTCTGGGGCCAACGTCCTGACTTTC. It yields the protein CASSPWGRGSSGANVLTF.

This clonotype was counted at least ten times. CDR3 sequence (DNA): TGTGCCAGCAGATCGTTAGGTGAGCAGTTCTTC. As protein: CASRSLGEQFF. The V and J genes are TRBV5-6 and TRBJ2-1; D remains unclear. V was shortened by 5 bases and J by 9 bases, with 9 bases between the two germline ends. This CDR3 contains 11 residues. Germline lookup yields CDR1 SGHDT and CDR2 YYEEEE.

This clonotype was detected only a few times. The chain carries TRBV11-2 and TRBJ2-1; 11 bases match TRBD2. Per germline, CDR1 SGHAT and CDR2 FQNNGV. V shed 5 bases, J shed 7 bases, and the junction held 10 bases outside the gene matches. There are 16 residues in the CDR3. CDR3 sequence (DNA): TGTGCCAGCAGCAAAACACGGCTAGCGGGAGGTAATGAGCAGTTCTTC. Residues: CASSKTRLAGGNEQFF.

In its sample, this clonotype was seen many times. The chain couples TRBV5-5 to TRBJ2-7; the match to TRBD1 covers 9 bases. The CDR3 totals 13 residues. Germline CDR1 is SGHKS and CDR2 is YYEKEE (reference sequence). V gave up 4 bases and J gave up 6 bases; unmatched junction bases: 5. The CDR3 region is CASSHRDRAEQYF. CDR3 DNA: TGTGCCAGCAGCCACCGGGACAGGGCCGAGCAGTACTTC.

This clonotype was recorded many times. V usage is TRBV10-3 and J usage is TRBJ2-7, with D possibly matching TRBD1 (7 bases). The CDR3 loop spans 14 amino acids. The V end was cut by 10 bases, the J end by 1 base, with 17 bases between. Germline CDR1 reads ENHRY; CDR2 reads SYGVKD. CDR3 DNA: TGTGCCACCAGGGAGGACAGGTGGTCCTACGAGCAGTACTTC. This codes for CATREDRWSYEQYF.

This rearrangement joins TRBV9 to TRBJ1-3, with D unclear. The CDR3 contains 14 residues. CDR1 and CDR2 from the germline V gene are SGDLS and YYNGEE. The germline V and J ends were trimmed by 4 bases and 4 bases, with 12 bases remaining between them. CDR3 sequence (DNA): TGTGCCAGCAGCTCGGGAAGGTCAGGAAACACCATATATTTT. Translation: CASSSGRSGNTIYF.

This clonotype was seen only a few times. CDR3 sequence (DNA): TGTGCCAGCAGCCAAGTTAGCACTGAAGCTTTCTTT. Its protein is CASSQVSTEAFF. The chain links TRBV4-2 to TRBJ1-1; no clear D. Germline V gene data show CDR1 as LGHNA and CDR2 as YNFKEQ. This CDR3 has 12 amino acids. The V and J ends lost 1 base and 4 bases respectively, with 4 bases between them.

V is TRBV12-3 or TRBV12-4 and J is TRBJ2-7; D possibly corresponds to TRBD1 (5 bases). CDR3 length: 13 amino acids. V was clipped by 6 bases and J by 3 bases, with 12 bases between them. The CDR3 nucleotides read TGTGCCAGCAGCCTACCAGGGATCTACGAGCAGTACTTC. Its protein product is CASSLPGIYEQYF.

This clonotype was detected many times. This chain links TRBV7-2 with TRBJ2-1; D may be TRBD1 (5 bases). The CDR3 covers 14 residues. Germline assignment: CDR1 SGHTA and CDR2 FQGNSA. V gave up 2 bases and J gave up 6 bases, with 11 bases separating them. The CDR3 loop reads CASSLSLGVNEQFF. DNA of the CDR3: TGTGCCAGCAGCTTATCGCTAGGGGTCAATGAGCAGTTCTTC.

The chain couples TRBV7-9 to TRBJ2-1, with 12 nucleotides matching TRBD2. Germline V CDR1 and CDR2: SEHNR, FQNEAQ (reference sequence). Trimming took 5 bases from V and 0 from J; bases not matched to a gene: 14. The CDR3 is 20 amino acids. CDR3 nucleotide sequence: TGTGCCAGCAGCCTCCCGACTAGCGGGAGAAGAGGGCACTCCTACAATGAGCAGTTCTTC. It yields the protein CASSLPTSGRRGHSYNEQFF.

This clonotype was detected a few times. Here the CDR3 DNA reads TGTGCCACCGGCTCTGGCGGGAGTGAGACCCAGTACTTC. Amino acids: CATGSGGSETQYF. The V call is TRBV24-1, the J call TRBJ2-5; 7 bases match TRBD2. Germline V CDR1 and CDR2: KGHDR, SFDVKD. This CDR3 comprises 13 residues. V trimming: 9 bases; J trimming: 5 bases; junction bases outside the gene matches: 8.

This clonotype was recorded at least ten times. The rearrangement uses TRBV5-5 and TRBJ1-2; 7 nucleotides match TRBD1. Looked up from germline, CDR1 is SGHKS and CDR2 is YYEKEE (reference sequence). J was trimmed by 1 base and V by 4 bases; bases with no gene match: 4. This CDR3 comprises 14 residues. The chain's CDR3 is CASSRDSGNYGYTF. DNA for the CDR3: TGTGCCAGCAGCAGGGACAGTGGTAACTATGGCTACACCTTC.